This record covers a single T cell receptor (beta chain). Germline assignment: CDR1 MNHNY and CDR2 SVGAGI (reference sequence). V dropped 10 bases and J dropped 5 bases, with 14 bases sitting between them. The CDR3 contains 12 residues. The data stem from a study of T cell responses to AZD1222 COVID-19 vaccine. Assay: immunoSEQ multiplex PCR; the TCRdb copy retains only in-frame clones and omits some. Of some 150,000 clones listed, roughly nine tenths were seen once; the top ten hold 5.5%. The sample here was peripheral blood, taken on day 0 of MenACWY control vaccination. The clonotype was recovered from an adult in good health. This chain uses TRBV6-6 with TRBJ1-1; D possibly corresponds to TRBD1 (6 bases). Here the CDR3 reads CAISNRVTEAFF. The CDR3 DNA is TGTGCCATCTCCAACAGGGTAACTGAAGCTTTCTTT.